This T cell receptor (beta chain) was obtained from a study of T-cell memory formation after mild COVID-19. Regarding the study as a whole: Whether day 37 second-wave clones are SARS-CoV-2-specific was not confirmed.

In this sample, this clonotype turned up a few times. Its antigen is not known. The CDR3 covers 18 residues. Germline-derived CDR1 and CDR2 are SGHNT and YYREEE (reference sequence). The V and J ends lost 4 bases and 2 bases respectively, with 22 bases between them. TCRdb analysed the 5' RACE reads with MiXCR anew, one entry per CDR3 protein. The top ten clones hold roughly 12% of a sample with approximately 450,000 distinct CDR3 sequences, around a sixth of them seen once. The source is an adult woman who had mild COVID-19 (a few samples of this study predate the infection). Cell type and time point are not known. The chain links TRBV5-4 to TRBJ1-3, with D maybe TRBD1 (6 bases). The sample was PBMCs or a T cell subset sorted from them (not recorded which). The CDR3 DNA follows: TGTGCCAGCAGCCGACGAGAAGGGGGAATGGAAGCTGGAAACACCATATATTTT. Residues: CASSRREGGMEAGNTIYF.